This section outlines one T cell receptor (beta chain) sequence together with its context. This clonotype was picked up many times. Its binding antigen is unknown. Base qualities are not recorded, but no much larger clone differs from it by a single base. As encoded in the germline V gene (reference sequence), CDR1 is DFQATT while CDR2 is SNEGSKA. V lost 1 base and J lost 3 bases, and the count of bases not matched to a germline gene is 6. Taken from cysteine to phenylalanine, the CDR3 has 15 residues. This entry keeps only the CDR3 DNA: 45 bases, framed from base 1. The record originates from a study of naive and memory T cell subsets (dated by TCRdb to the late 2010s). As for the study more broadly: According to the figure summarizing the samples, there were around ten blood donors, 7 tuberculin skin test biopsies and 3 saline control biopsies. PCR2 was typically a SYBR Green qPCR stopped at a set threshold; low-input samples could instead use end-point PCR (around 6 cycles). On the study overall, not on this receptor specifically: The RNA-based method was acknowledged as potentially sensitive to TCR transcript changes with T cell activation and differentiation.

Preparation of the library involved UMI-ligation and nested PCR. The ligated cDNA was amplified by four rounds of PCR, in which nested alpha and beta constant region primers were used together with the SP2 primer. For the blood and skin samples, reverse transcription of TCR RNA was done with SuperScript IV along with alpha and beta constant region primers. T4 RNA ligase 1 was used to ligate an oligonucleotide containing the Illumina SP2 primer and a UMI to the 3' end of the cDNA. The 12-nucleotide UMI was composed of two random hexamers separated by an eight-base spacer, which was included to prevent hairpin formation. From the second PCR onward, the TCR alpha and beta chain libraries were handled separately, and dual indexing was used for multiplexing. After pooling, the indexed libraries were analyzed by capillary electrophoresis and sequenced on either an Illumina MiSeq or NextSeq. PhiX DNA at about 5-7.5% was spiked into libraries to increase base diversity and improve cluster recognition. As for the authors' bioinformatics: Demultiplexor extracted UMIs from read 2, combined them with read 1 TCR sequence, and split reads by sample indices. Decombinator identified V and J genes and V-J junctions and gave each TCR a five-part identifier that included V and J deletions. Collapsinator relied on UMIs to correct both sequencing errors and PCR amplification heterogeneity, producing a UMI-based abundance for each TCR. CDR3Translator turned identifiers into nucleotide sequence, translated that sequence into amino acids, and pulled out CDR3 regions based on terminal motifs. After normalization to the amount of input RNA, the error-corrected alpha and beta TCR counts from blood and from skin were compared. TCRdb reprocessed the public reads (quality trimming at Q25 with fastp, clone calling with MiXCR) and kept in-frame beta chains. One record per CDR3 amino acid sequence lists the most common genes and DNA. TCRdb, not the original authors, processed these V and J calls. In this sample the table shows tens of thousands of distinct CDR3 sequences, around 5.2% of which occur a single time. Approximately 7% of the sample is taken by the ten largest.

Using 3' ligation of a UMI-containing oligonucleotide to TCR cDNA, the study laid out a robust and sensitive protocol to amplify, sequence and analyze TCRs. Whole blood analysis involved drawing 2.5 ml of peripheral blood from adult healthy volunteers into Tempus tubes and then extracting RNA following the manufacturer's instructions. Total RNA was treated with RQ1 DNase, without cell sorting, prior to reverse transcription, with an input of roughly 1 to 1000 ng being targeted. Libraries were prepared from skin biopsies and whole blood to test how robust the pipeline was in samples where T cells are a minority population.

Specimen: blood. This chain is built from TRBV20-1 and TRBJ1-1, and 9 junction bases match TRBD1. The TCR was taken from an adult in good health. The CDR3 amino acid sequence is: CSARAGQGGDTEAFF. The nucleotides read TGCAGTGCTAGAGCGGGACAGGGAGGGGACACTGAAGCTTTCTTT.